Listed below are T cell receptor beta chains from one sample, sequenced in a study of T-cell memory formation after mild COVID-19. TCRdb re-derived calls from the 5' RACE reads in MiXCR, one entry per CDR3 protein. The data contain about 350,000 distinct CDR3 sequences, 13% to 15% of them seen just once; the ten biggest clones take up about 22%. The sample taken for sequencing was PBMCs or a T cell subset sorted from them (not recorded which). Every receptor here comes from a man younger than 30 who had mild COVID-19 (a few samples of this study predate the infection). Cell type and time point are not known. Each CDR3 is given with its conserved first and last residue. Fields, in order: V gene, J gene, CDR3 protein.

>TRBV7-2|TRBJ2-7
CASSARRGGEQYF
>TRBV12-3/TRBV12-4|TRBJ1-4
CASSPSSGPFNEKLFF
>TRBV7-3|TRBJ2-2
CASSLGGAVTGELFF
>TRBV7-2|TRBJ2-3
CASSLVSGNTQYF
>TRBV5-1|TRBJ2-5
CASSLGPGLAETQYF
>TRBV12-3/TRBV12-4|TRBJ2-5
CASSFSEYEETQYF
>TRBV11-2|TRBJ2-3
CASSSSFTDTQYF
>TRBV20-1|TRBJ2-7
CSARGQQPGEQYF
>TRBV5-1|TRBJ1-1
CASSPGAPNTEAFF
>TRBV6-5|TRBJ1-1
CASSITGMNTEAFF
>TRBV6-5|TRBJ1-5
CASSSRKTGGSRYGNQPQHF
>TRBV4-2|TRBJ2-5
CASSQDPPAGGRETQYF
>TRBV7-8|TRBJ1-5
CARAGTQGSNQPQHF
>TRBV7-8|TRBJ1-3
CASRETVSGNTIYF
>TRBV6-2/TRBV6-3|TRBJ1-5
CATTPRDTSNQPQHF
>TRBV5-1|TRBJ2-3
CASSMDYPDTQYF
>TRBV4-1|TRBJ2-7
CASSQDRGTFSYEQYF
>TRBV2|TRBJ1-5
CASSAEGGWQPQHF
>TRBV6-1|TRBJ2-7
CASSEALTAEQYF
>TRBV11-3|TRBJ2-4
CASSSGTEAKNIQYF
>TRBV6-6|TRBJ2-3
CASSYPTESTDTQYF
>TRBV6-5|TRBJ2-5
CASSYRKGGRETQYF
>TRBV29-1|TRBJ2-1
CSLERGGLDEQFF